This T cell receptor (beta chain) was sequenced during a study of CD8+ T cells in alopecia areata. Findings and caveats of the study: Scalp clonality decreased significantly with tofacitinib, and so did expanded CD8+ clones among the top 100. In scalp and blood, many expanded lesional clones persisted during tofacitinib.

Concerning this clone: Its antigen remains unidentified. Distinct nucleotide sequences in the sample also encode this CDR3.

As for treatment: oral pan-JAK inhibitor, 5-10 mg twice daily. Lesional scalp tissue (obtained by punch biopsy) and peripheral blood were collected from alopecia areata patients. Germline CDR1 reads SGDLS; CDR2 reads YYNGEE. V was pared by 0 bases and J by 5 bases, with 5 bases between. The CDR3 loop spans 12 amino acids. After isolation, RNA underwent reverse transcription to generate cDNA as the sequencing template. Data came from immunoSEQ multiplex PCR; TCRdb stores just in-frame clones and leaves some out. The sample consists of about 200,000 clones, 58% of them appearing once. This material consisted of CD4+ T cells sorted from blood, taken at week 24, from a patient treated with tofacitinib. V gene TRBV9 combines with J gene TRBJ1-2, with D unresolved. The sequence derives from a human donor with alopecia areata. CDR3 in amino acids: CASSVEGYGYTF. CDR3 DNA: TGTGCCAGCAGCGTAGAAGGATATGGCTACACCTTC.